This entry concerns a single T cell receptor beta chain. The authors built TCR beta libraries using iRepertoire HTBI primers and Arm-PCR of CDR3 regions. TCRdb reanalysed the multiplex PCR reads using MiXCR and keeps one entry per CDR3 protein. The sample has some 400,000 distinct CDR3 sequences, about 16% seen once; the top ten hold around 17%. This entry comes from a study of regulatory T cells in long-lasting Graves disease. The CDR3 sequence is 14 residues long. Losses at the gene ends were 5 bases for V and 8 bases for J; bases not matched to a gene: 11. Germline-derived CDR1 and CDR2 are MNHNS and SASEGT. As to time point: newly diagnosed GD, antithyroid drugs for less than 3 months. RNA from PBMCs was the source of the TCR library. These records were also assigned to another study, of T cells in Graves' hyperthyroidism and ophthalmopathy.

The sample in question was peripheral blood mononuclear cells (PBMCs), obtained at new diagnosis, from a patient treated with antithyroid drugs. The sequence came from a woman in her thirties with Graves disease. The J gene is TRBJ1-2, the V gene TRBV6-1, with 7 bases fitting TRBD1. CDR3 DNA sequence: TGTGCCAGCAGTCCCCCCGACAGGGTGAAAGGCTACACCTTC. It yields the protein CASSPPDRVKGYTF.